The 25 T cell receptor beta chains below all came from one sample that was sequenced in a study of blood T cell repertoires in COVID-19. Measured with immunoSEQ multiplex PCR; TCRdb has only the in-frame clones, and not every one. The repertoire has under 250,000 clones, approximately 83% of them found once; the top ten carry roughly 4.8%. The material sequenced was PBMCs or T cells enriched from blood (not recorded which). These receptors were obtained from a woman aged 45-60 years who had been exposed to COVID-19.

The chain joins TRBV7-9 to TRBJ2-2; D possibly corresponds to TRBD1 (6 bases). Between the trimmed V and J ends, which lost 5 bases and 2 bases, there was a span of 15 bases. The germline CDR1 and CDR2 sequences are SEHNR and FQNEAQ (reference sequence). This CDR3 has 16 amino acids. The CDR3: CASSGANRANTGELFF. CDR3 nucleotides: TGTGCCAGCAGCGGGGCAAACAGGGCCAACACCGGGGAGCTGTTTTTT.

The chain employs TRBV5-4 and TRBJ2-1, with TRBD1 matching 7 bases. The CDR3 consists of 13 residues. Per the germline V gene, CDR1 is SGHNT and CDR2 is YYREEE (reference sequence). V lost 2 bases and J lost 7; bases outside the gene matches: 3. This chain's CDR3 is CASSFVQGNEQFF. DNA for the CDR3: TGTGCCAGCAGCTTCGTACAGGGGAATGAGCAGTTCTTC.

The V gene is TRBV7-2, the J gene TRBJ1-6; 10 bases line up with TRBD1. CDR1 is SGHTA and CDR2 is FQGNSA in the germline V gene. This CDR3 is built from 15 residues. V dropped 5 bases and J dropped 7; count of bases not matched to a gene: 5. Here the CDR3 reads CASSPGQGPNSPLHF. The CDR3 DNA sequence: TGTGCCAGCAGCCCGGGACAGGGGCCCAATTCACCCCTCCACTTT.

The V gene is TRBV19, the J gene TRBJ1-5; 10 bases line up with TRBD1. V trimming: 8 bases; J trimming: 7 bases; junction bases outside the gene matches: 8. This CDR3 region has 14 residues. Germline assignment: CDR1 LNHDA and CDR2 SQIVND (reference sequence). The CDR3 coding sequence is TGTGCCAGTTCTCCGGGACAGGGGTGGCAGCCCCAGCATTTT. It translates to CASSPGQGWQPQHF.

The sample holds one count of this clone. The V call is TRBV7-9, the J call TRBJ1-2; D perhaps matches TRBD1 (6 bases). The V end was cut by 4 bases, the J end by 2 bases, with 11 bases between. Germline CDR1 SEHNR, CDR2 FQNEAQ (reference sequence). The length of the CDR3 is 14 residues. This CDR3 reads CASSSGQSNYGYTF. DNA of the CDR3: TGTGCCAGCAGCTCAGGACAGTCCAACTATGGCTACACCTTC.

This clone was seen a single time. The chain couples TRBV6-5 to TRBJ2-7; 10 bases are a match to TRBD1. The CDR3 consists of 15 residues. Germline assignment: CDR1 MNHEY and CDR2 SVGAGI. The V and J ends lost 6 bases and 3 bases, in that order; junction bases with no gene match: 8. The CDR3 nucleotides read TGTGCCAGCAGAATAGCCGGGACAGGGGTCTACGAGCAGTACTTC. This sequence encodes CASRIAGTGVYEQYF.

The CDR3 protein is CASSLEAEFVGTEAFF. The CDR3 nucleotides are TGCGCCAGCAGCTTGGAGGCGGAGTTTGTAGGCACTGAAGCTTTCTTT. The chain combines TRBV5-1 with TRBJ1-1; D ambiguous. With 0 bases removed from V and 4 bases from J, the gap between germline ends came to 16 bases. Germline-derived CDR1 and CDR2 are SGHRS and YFSETQ. The CDR3 sequence is 16 residues long.

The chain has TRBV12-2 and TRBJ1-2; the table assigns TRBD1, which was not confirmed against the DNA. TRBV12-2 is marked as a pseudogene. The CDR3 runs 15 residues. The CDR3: CASRLAGQGNYGYTF. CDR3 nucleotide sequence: TGTGCAAGTCGCTTAGCTGGACAGGGGAACTATGGCTACACCTTC.

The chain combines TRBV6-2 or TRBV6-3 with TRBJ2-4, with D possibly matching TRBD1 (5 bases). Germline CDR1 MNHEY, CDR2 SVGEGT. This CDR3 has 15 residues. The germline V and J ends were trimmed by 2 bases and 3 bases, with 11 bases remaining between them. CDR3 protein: CASSYATASKNIQYF. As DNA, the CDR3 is TGTGCCAGCAGTTACGCGACAGCAAGCAAAAACATTCAGTACTTC.

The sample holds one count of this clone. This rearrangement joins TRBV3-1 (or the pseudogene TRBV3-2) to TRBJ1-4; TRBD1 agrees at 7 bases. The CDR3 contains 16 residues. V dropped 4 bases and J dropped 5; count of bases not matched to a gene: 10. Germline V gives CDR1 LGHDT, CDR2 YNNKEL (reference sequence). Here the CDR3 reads CASSLQGNRANEKLFF. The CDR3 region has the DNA TGTGCCAGCAGCCTACAGGGGAACAGGGCCAATGAAAAACTGTTTTTT.

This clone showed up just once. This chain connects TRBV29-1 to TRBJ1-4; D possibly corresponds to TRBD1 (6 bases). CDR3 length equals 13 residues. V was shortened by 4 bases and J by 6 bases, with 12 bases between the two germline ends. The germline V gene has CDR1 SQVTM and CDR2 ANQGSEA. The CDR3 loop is CSVGGGGHEKLFF. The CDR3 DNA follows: TGCAGCGTTGGTGGGGGCGGACATGAAAAACTGTTTTTT.

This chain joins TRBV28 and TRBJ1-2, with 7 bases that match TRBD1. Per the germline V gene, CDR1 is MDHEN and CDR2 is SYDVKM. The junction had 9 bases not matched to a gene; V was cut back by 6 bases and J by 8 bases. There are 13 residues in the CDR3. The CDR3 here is CASRRTGVWGYTF. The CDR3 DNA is TGTGCCAGCAGACGAACAGGGGTATGGGGCTACACCTTC.

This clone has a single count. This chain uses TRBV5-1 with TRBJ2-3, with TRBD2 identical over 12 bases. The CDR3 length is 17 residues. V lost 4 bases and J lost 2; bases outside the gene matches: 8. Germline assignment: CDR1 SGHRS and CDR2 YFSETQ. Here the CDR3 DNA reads TGCGCCAGCAGCACCCCGACTAGCGGGGGCCCCACAGATACGCAGTATTTT. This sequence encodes CASSTPTSGGPTDTQYF.

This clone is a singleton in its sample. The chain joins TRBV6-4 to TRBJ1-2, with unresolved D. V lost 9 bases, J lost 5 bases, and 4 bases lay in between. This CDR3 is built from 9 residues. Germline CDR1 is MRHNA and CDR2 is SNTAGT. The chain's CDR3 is CASQYGYTF. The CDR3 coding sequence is TGTGCCAGTCAATATGGCTACACCTTC.

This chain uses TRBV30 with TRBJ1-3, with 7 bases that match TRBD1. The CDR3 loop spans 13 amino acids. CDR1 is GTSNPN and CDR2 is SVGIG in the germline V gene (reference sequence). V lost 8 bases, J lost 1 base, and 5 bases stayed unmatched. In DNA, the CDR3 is TGTGCCGGCAACAGGGGATCTGGAAACACCATATATTTT. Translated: CAGNRGSGNTIYF.

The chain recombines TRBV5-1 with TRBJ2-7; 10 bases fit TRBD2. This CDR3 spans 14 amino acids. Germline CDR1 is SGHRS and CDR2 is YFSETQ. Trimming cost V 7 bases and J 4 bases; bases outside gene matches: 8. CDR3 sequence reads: CASAIAGGQYEQYF. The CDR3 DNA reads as TGCGCCAGCGCGATAGCGGGGGGCCAGTACGAGCAGTACTTC. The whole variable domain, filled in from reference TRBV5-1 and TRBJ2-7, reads KAGVTQTPRYLIKTRGQQVTLSCSPISGHRSVSWYQQTPGQGLQFLFEYFSETQRNKGNFPGRFSGRQFSNSRSEMNVSTLELGDSALYLCASAIAGGQYEQYFGPGTRLTVT.

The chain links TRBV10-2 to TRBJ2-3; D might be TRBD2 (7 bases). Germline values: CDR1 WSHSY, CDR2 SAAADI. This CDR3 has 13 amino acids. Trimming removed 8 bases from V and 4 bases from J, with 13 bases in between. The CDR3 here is CASGGAGADTQYF. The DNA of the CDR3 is TGCGCCAGCGGGGGGGCGGGTGCAGATACGCAGTATTTT.

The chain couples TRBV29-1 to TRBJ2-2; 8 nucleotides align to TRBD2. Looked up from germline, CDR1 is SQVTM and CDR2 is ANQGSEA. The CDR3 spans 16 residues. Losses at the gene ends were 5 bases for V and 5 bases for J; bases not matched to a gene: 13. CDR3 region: CSVPGGGGRGTGELFF. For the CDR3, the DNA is TGCAGCGTTCCCGGGGGGGGTGGAAGAGGGACCGGGGAGCTGTTTTTT.

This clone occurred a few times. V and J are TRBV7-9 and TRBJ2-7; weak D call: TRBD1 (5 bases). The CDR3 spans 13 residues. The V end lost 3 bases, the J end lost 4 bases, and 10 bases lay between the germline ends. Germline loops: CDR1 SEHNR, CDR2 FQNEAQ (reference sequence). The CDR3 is CASSLGSGYEQYF. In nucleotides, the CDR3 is TGTGCCAGCAGCTTGGGGTCAGGGTACGAGCAGTACTTC.

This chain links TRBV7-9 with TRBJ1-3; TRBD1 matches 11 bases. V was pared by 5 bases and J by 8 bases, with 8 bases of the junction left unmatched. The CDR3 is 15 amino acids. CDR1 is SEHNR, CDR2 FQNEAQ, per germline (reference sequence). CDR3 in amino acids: CASSPLGTGGDTIYF. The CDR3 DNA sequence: TGTGCCAGCAGCCCCCTCGGGACAGGGGGAGACACCATATATTTT.

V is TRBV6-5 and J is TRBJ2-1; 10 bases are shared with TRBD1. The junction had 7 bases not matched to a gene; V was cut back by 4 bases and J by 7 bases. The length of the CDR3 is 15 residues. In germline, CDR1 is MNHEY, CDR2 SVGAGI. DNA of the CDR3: TGTGCCAGCAGTTTCTCCGGGACAGGGGATAATGAGCAGTTCTTC. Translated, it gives CASSFSGTGDNEQFF.

CDR3 amino acids: CASSSSGAEAFF. CDR3 in DNA: TGTGCCAGCAGCTCGTCGGGGGCTGAAGCTTTCTTT. This rearrangement joins TRBV7-8 to TRBJ1-1, with D possibly matching TRBD1 (5 bases). The germline V gene encodes CDR1 SGHVS and CDR2 FQNEAQ. V was pared by 4 bases and J by 6 bases, with 9 bases between. There are 12 residues in the CDR3.

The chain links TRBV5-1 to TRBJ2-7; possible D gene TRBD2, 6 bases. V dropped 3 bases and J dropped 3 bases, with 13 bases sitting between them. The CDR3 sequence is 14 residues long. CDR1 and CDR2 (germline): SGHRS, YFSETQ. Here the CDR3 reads CASSYRDSYYEQYF. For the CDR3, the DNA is TGCGCCAGCAGCTACCGGGACTCTTACTACGAGCAGTACTTC.

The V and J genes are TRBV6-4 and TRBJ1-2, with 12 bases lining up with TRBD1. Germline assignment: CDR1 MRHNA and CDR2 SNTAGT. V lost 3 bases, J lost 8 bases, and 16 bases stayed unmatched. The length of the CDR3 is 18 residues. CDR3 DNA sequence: TGTGCCAGCAGTGATCTCCGGGACAGGGGGCCCAAAAGCTACGGCTACACCTTC. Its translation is CASSDLRDRGPKSYGYTF.

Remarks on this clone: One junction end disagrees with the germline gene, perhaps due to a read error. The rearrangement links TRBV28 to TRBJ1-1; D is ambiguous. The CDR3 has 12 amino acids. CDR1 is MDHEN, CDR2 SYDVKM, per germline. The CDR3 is CASSPRVPEAFF. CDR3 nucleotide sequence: TGTGCCAGCAGCCCCCGGGTGCCTGAGGCTTTCTTT.